Below, 7 T cell receptor beta chains from the same sample are listed, as sequenced in a study of cytomegalovirus exposure and HLA in healthy donors. Vbeta (60) and Jbeta (13) primers were used in the PCR. Sequencing was performed with immunoSEQ multiplex PCR; in TCRdb, only in-frame clones are kept and a portion is missing. The sample has 200,000 to 250,000 clones. Sample: PBMCs. These receptors were obtained from a woman between 25 and 40 years old in good health and CMV-seropositive.

This clone ranks as medium-sized in terms of frequency. Distinct nucleotide sequences in the sample also encode this CDR3. The chain employs TRBV18 and TRBJ2-7, with TRBD1 identical over 9 bases. The trim removed 3 bases at V and 1 base at J, leaving 1 base unmatched. CDR1 is KGHSH, CDR2 LQKENI, per germline. There are 14 residues in the CDR3. The CDR3 DNA follows: TGTGCCAGCTCACCGGGACAGGGATCCTACGAGCAGTACTTC. Protein sequence: CASSPGQGSYEQYF.

The chain combines TRBV29-1 with TRBJ1-2, with 9 bases matching TRBD1. J was trimmed by 6 bases and V by 7 bases; bases with no gene match: 3. The CDR3 has 11 amino acids. The germline V gene encodes CDR1 SQVTM and CDR2 ANQGSEA. In DNA form, the CDR3 reads TGCAGCGCGGACAGGGGAAATGGCTACACCTTC. This sequence encodes CSADRGNGYTF.

The V call is TRBV6-5, the J call TRBJ1-1; TRBD1 is a possible D gene (6 bases). The V end was cut by 0 bases, the J end by 9 bases, with 11 bases between. Looked up from germline, CDR1 is MNHEY and CDR2 is SVGAGI. The CDR3 has 13 amino acids. The CDR3 protein is CASSYSAGEKAFF. In DNA form, the CDR3 reads TGTGCCAGCAGTTACTCAGCAGGGGAAAAAGCTTTCTTT.

The genes are TRBV7-2 and TRBJ2-3; the match to TRBD2 covers 10 bases. Germline V gives CDR1 SGHTA, CDR2 FQGNSA. The CDR3 covers 14 residues. V was pared by 1 base and J by 5 bases, with 0 bases of the junction left unmatched. CDR3 sequence reads: CASSLGLAGDTQYF. For the CDR3, the DNA is TGTGCCAGCAGCTTAGGACTAGCGGGAGATACGCAGTATTTT.

The rearrangement uses TRBV9 and TRBJ2-3; tentatively, D is TRBD2 (6 bases). The CDR3 sequence is 15 residues long. Germline V gene sequence: CDR1 SGDLS, CDR2 YYNGEE. V lost 5 bases and J 0 bases, leaving 13 bases between the germline ends. In DNA form, the CDR3 reads TGTGCCAGCAGTCGGTTCGGGAGCAGCACAGATACGCAGTATTTT. It is translated as CASSRFGSSTDTQYF.

This chain connects TRBV2 to TRBJ1-2; 9 nucleotides line up with TRBD1. Trimming removed 7 bases from V and 6 bases from J; junction bases left unmatched: 9. This CDR3 comprises 14 residues. The germline gives CDR1 SNHLY, CDR2 FYNNEI. CDR3 region: CASKDRGPGHGYTF. The CDR3 nucleotides read TGTGCCAGCAAGGACAGGGGACCAGGGCATGGCTACACCTTC.

This chain joins TRBV18 and TRBJ2-2; a weak D match, TRBD1 (6 bases). V was pared by 2 bases and J by 1 base, with 11 bases between. CDR1 is KGHSH, CDR2 LQKENI, per germline. This CDR3 has 16 amino acids. CDR3 amino acids: CASSPRTDKNTGELFF. The DNA of the CDR3 is TGTGCCAGCTCACCAAGGACAGATAAGAACACCGGGGAGCTGTTTTTT.